Described below is a single T cell receptor beta chain sequence and its context. Its antigen is not yet known. No per-base quality is available; no much larger clone lies one base away. This specimen belongs to a study of cytomegalovirus exposure and HLA in healthy donors (dated 2017 in TCRdb). As for the study more broadly: According to a later analysis, the 120 or so validation repertoires were produced on the same platform as the 666 repertoires of the first cohort. A separate validation cohort of more than 100 different subjects was used in addition to the roughly 620-subject first cohort. To predict cytomegalovirus infection status, the study combined high-throughput TCR immunosequencing, statistical association of individual TCRs with disease status, and machine learning. The study aimed to test whether cataloging public T cell receptors could reveal signatures of past pathogen exposure. Findings and caveats that apply to the study as a whole: A later analysis lacked HLA typing for the validation cohort, so it scored co-occurrence in that cohort across all 130 or so repertoires. The authors suggested that the approach could potentially be extended to other disease states and immunological phenotypes. Most TCR sequences were observed very rarely across donors, whereas some public TCRs were present in many individuals. In both the original and validation cohorts, the classifier was reported to diagnose cytomegalovirus status with high specificity and sensitivity. The study listed 150 to 200 TCR beta chains as associated with cytomegalovirus. Of the cluster scores, around 95% were above 0 in a later analysis, which found that TCRs clustered in the first cohort also tended to co-occur in the 90 to 150 validation repertoires. A few of the identified cytomegalovirus-associated TCR beta chains were confirmed in vitro to be specific for cytomegalovirus antigens.

Donors formed part of the validation cohort, which comprised over a hundred subjects and was distinct from the first cohort of 670 or so subjects. The germline V gene (reference sequence) specifies LNHDA as CDR1 and SQIVND as CDR2. Trimming at the junction amounts to 4 bases on V and 0 bases on J, and the germline ends lie 7 bases apart. The CDR3 spans 13 residues, from the cysteine through the phenylalanine. Only CDR3 DNA is held: 39 bases, read in frame from base 1. The receptor library was made with the immunoSEQ multiplex PCR assay. The original methods were these. A statistical classification framework was built to diagnose cytomegalovirus status from the catalog of TCR beta chain sequences. The table was pulled from immuneACCESS by TCRdb, which kept in-frame rearrangements only. Such tables lose some clones; where checked, under half of the loss comes from unresolved V genes, and the rest has no known cause. The V and J calls and clone size are taken from that table; D and trimming were inferred from the DNA. In this sample the table shows roughly 120,000 clones, 85% to 90% of which occur a single time. The ten biggest clones cover approximately 3.3% of the sample.

Sequenced: PBMCs. This receptor was taken from a man younger than 45 in good health and CMV-seronegative. The V and J segments used are TRBV19 and TRBJ2-7, and perhaps TRBD2 as D gene, on 5 matching bases. The DNA reads as follows: TGTGCCAGTAGTAACCGGGACTCCTACGAGCAGTACTTC. It translates to CASSNRDSYEQYF. Outside the CDR3, residues come from the reference TRBV19 and TRBJ2-7 proteins, so the full variable domain is: DGGITQSPKYLFRKEGQNVTLSCEQNLNHDAMYWYRQDPGQGLRLIYYSQIVNDFQKGDIAEGYSVSREKKESFPLTVTSAQKNPTAFYLCASSNRDSYEQYFGPGTRLTVT.